The next 2 T cell receptor beta chains were all read from a single sample in a study of graft-versus-host responses after intestinal transplantation. Antigens for these TCRs are unknown. Sequencing used immunoSEQ multiplex PCR; TCRdb keeps in-frame clones, though not all of them. The sample carries 75,000 to 100,000 clones, 90% to 95% recorded once. The specimen comprised unstimulated CD4+ T cells sorted from spleen or lymph node cells, sampled before transplant. The receptors were sampled from a human donor who was the organ donor for an intestinal transplant.

V usage is TRBV7-9 and J usage is TRBJ1-1, with D tentatively TRBD1 (5 bases). Per germline, CDR1 SEHNR and CDR2 FQNEAQ (reference sequence). The CDR3 length is 14 residues. V lost 6 bases, J lost 0 bases, and 11 bases lay in between. CDR3 bases: TGTGCCAGCAGGGGGGGACGGTTGAACACTGAAGCTTTCTTT. Its translation is CASRGGRLNTEAFF.

The chain recombines TRBV11-3 with TRBJ2-7, with D unresolved. The CDR3 has 13 amino acids. Germline CDR1 reads SGHNT; CDR2 reads YENEEA. Trimming removed 1 base at V and 1 base at J, with 5 bases between. The CDR3 region is CASSLGASYEQYF. CDR3 coding DNA: TGTGCCAGCAGCTTAGGGGCTTCCTACGAGCAGTACTTC.